These 20 T cell receptor beta chains were sequenced from one sample in a study of T cells in Graves' hyperthyroidism and ophthalmopathy. Researchers took RNA transcripts and amplified the TCR beta CDR3 regions from them. TCR CDR3 underwent first-round RT-PCR with the HTBI primer set. TCRdb processed the multiplex PCR reads anew with MiXCR; each CDR3 protein has one entry. The repertoire consists of around 800,000 distinct CDR3 sequences, with over 35% occurring once and the leading ten covering 7% to 10%. The sequencing input was blood. The receptors derive from a man aged 18 to 35 with Graves' hyperthyroidism.

About this clonotype itself: This could be a read error, since a much larger clone is one nucleotide away. The chain links TRBV29-1 to TRBJ1-1; D is possibly TRBD1 (5 bases). Germline V gene sequence: CDR1 SQVTM, CDR2 ANQGSEA. V lost 6 bases, J lost 0 bases, and 14 bases lay in between. The CDR3 covers 14 residues. CDR3 amino acids: CSVMPGLVNTEAFF. The DNA of the CDR3 is TGCAGCGTGATGCCGGGACTCGTGAACACTGAAGCTTTCTTT.

This clonotype was observed a handful of times. The chain is built from TRBV10-3 and TRBJ2-2; 7 bases are a match to TRBD2. The CDR3 contains 17 residues. V was clipped by 10 bases and J by 1 base; unmatched bases: 15. Germline V gene data show CDR1 as ENHRY and CDR2 as SYGVKD. CDR3 region: CATRVTSEIMNTGELFF. The CDR3 DNA sequence: TGTGCCACCCGGGTTACTAGCGAGATAATGAACACCGGGGAGCTGTTTTTT.

This clonotype was counted at least ten times. The CDR3 is CATSVGGRETQYF. The CDR3 bases are TGTGCCACCTCGGTAGGGGGAAGGGAGACCCAGTACTTC. This rearrangement joins TRBV2 to TRBJ2-5; TRBD1 is a possible D gene (6 bases). Germline V lookup: CDR1 SNHLY, CDR2 FYNNEI. Trimming left V 10 bases short and J 5 bases short, with 17 bases between. The CDR3 is 13 residues long.

This clonotype appeared a few times. The chain carries TRBV19 and TRBJ1-5, with 7 bases identical to TRBD1. This CDR3 spans 16 amino acids. Losses at the gene ends were 7 bases for V and 2 bases for J; bases not matched to a gene: 11. CDR1 LNHDA and CDR2 SQIVND come from the germline V gene (reference sequence). DNA for the CDR3: TGTGCCAGTAACTCTCTTAACAGGGGACGCAATCAGCCCCAGCATTTT. This encodes CASNSLNRGRNQPQHF.

This clonotype was seen a handful of times. The chain combines TRBV13 with TRBJ2-5, with D tentatively TRBD1 or TRBD2 (5 bases each). Germline loops: CDR1 PRHDT, CDR2 FYEKMQ (reference sequence). Trimming cost V 5 bases and J 10 bases, with 23 bases left between them. CDR3 length: 15 amino acids. For the CDR3, the DNA is TGTGCCAGCAGCCCCCCCGGGACGACCGTATCTAACCAGTACTTC. Translated: CASSPPGTTVSNQYF.

In regard to this clonotype: One base away lies a much larger clone, so this may be a sequencing read error. The CDR3 does not end in the conserved phenylalanine or tryptophan, so this is likely a read error. The chain carries TRBV24-1 and TRBJ1-1, with 9 bases that match TRBD1. From germline, CDR1 is KGHDR and CDR2 SFDVKD. Unmatched junction bases numbered 3, after V lost 6 bases and J lost 5 bases. The CDR3 sequence is 13 residues long. CDR3 amino acids: CATSKDRGTEAFL. The CDR3 bases are TGTGCCACCAGTAAAGACAGGGGGACTGAAGCTTTCCTT.

This clonotype was picked up many times. The rearrangement links TRBV20-1 to TRBJ2-7; D gene uncertain. The CDR3 is 12 amino acids. CDR1 is DFQATT and CDR2 is SNEGSKA in the germline V gene (reference sequence). CDR3 DNA sequence: TGCAGCGCTGGACCCGAGCTGGGAGAGCAGTACTTC. This encodes CSAGPELGEQYF.

About this clonotype: A read error is possible here, since a much larger clone lies one base away. The CDR3 DNA reads TGTGCCGGTAGTATTGTCAGGAGCTCTGGGGCCAACGTCCTGACTTTC. Translation gives CAGSIVRSSGANVLTF. V is TRBV19 and J is TRBJ2-6; D call uncertain. The CDR3 totals 16 residues. Per the germline V gene, CDR1 is LNHDA and CDR2 is SQIVND (reference sequence).

The chain combines TRBV12-3 or TRBV12-4 with TRBJ2-7; TRBD2 might be the D (5 bases). CDR3 length: 13 amino acids. Trimming left V 4 bases short and J 3 bases short, with 10 bases between. DNA of the CDR3: TGTGCCAGCAGTTCCCCCGGACTCTACGAGCAGTACTTC. This codes for CASSSPGLYEQYF.

A note on this clonotype: The CDR3 does not close with the conserved phenylalanine or tryptophan, likely indicating a read error. The chain uses TRBV6-4 and TRBJ1-2, with D possibly being TRBD1 (5 bases). Germline loops: CDR1 MRHNA, CDR2 SNTAGT. The ends were cut back, 6 bases at V and 4 bases at J, with 18 bases in the middle. This CDR3 has 15 residues. The CDR3 DNA reads as TGTGCCAGCAGGCTGGGGCCAGCATCTAGCTATGGCTACACCCTC. Its protein product is CASRLGPASSYGYTL.

This clonotype was picked up many times. The J gene is TRBJ1-1, the V gene TRBV20-1; no reliable D call. V shed 3 bases and J shed 0 bases, with 11 bases lying between them. CDR3 length: 14 residues. Germline lookup yields CDR1 DFQATT and CDR2 SNEGSKA (reference sequence). Written as DNA, the CDR3 is TGCAGTGCTAGGCGTGGCCGGATGAACACTGAAGCTTTCTTT. It yields the protein CSARRGRMNTEAFF.

This clonotype was seen many times. The chain is built from TRBV20-1 and TRBJ2-5; tentative D call: TRBD2 (6 bases). This CDR3 is built from 14 residues. Germline loops: CDR1 DFQATT, CDR2 SNEGSKA (reference sequence). The V end was cut by 3 bases, the J end by 5 bases, with 16 bases between. CDR3 amino acids: CSASSGTALETQYF. DNA of the CDR3: TGCAGTGCTAGTTCTGGGACTGCCCTGGAGACCCAGTACTTC.

The chain joins TRBV7-6 to TRBJ2-1, with D unresolved. Trimming pared 3 bases from V and 15 bases from J, leaving 15 bases between. The CDR3 extends over 12 amino acids. Per the germline V gene, CDR1 is SGHVS and CDR2 is FNYEAQ. CDR3 sequence (DNA): TGTGCCAGCAGCTTCCACCCCGCTGGAATGTTCTTC. Translated, it gives CASSFHPAGMFF.

This clonotype was recorded a few times. The CDR3 spells CASSLNSYSNQPQHF. The DNA of the CDR3 is TGTGCCAGCAGCTTGAACAGTTATAGCAATCAGCCCCAGCATTTT. The chain carries TRBV7-2 and TRBJ1-5; D remains ambiguous. Trimming pared 3 bases from V and 0 bases from J, leaving 9 bases between. Germline loops: CDR1 SGHTA, CDR2 FQGNSA. The CDR3 sequence is 15 residues long.

This clonotype was observed a handful of times. A read error is possible here, since a much larger clone lies one base away. This CDR3 reads CSVDTPGQGGLSGANVPTF. In DNA form, the CDR3 reads TGCAGCGTTGACACTCCGGGACAAGGGGGCCTCTCTGGGGCCAACGTCCCGACTTTC. The rearrangement uses TRBV29-1 and TRBJ2-6; TRBD1 matches 7 bases. This CDR3 has 19 residues. Germline V CDR1 and CDR2: SQVTM, ANQGSEA.

This clonotype was observed a handful of times. The chain has TRBV4-1 and TRBJ1-1; D is undetermined. Germline CDR1 is MGHRA and CDR2 is YSYEKL. V dropped 1 base and J dropped 8 bases, with 8 bases sitting between them. This CDR3 spans 12 amino acids. CDR3 sequence: CASSQVSREAFF. The CDR3 nucleotides are TGCGCCAGCAGCCAAGTATCGAGAGAAGCTTTCTTT.

Points on this clonotype: This clone may be a read error of a much larger clone one base away. The chain couples TRBV19 to TRBJ1-5; weak D call: TRBD1 (5 bases). The CDR3 sequence is 13 residues long. Trimming pared 5 bases from V and 5 bases from J, leaving 10 bases between. The germline V gene has CDR1 LNHDA and CDR2 SQIVND (reference sequence). The CDR3 coding sequence is TGTGCCAGTAGTGGACACGCCGATCAGCCCCAGCATTTT. This gives the protein CASSGHADQPQHF.

This clonotype was observed a handful of times. The J gene is TRBJ2-5, the V gene TRBV29-1, with 9 bases identical to TRBD2. The germline gives CDR1 SQVTM, CDR2 ANQGSEA. J gave up 5 bases and V 4 bases, and 8 bases lay outside the gene matches. The CDR3 totals 14 residues. DNA for the CDR3: TGCAGCGTTGGGGGAGCTAGCGGGACCGAGACCCAGTACTTC. It is translated as CSVGGASGTETQYF.

This clonotype was seen repeatedly, ten times or more. The chain joins TRBV13 to TRBJ1-2; a possible D gene is TRBD1 (5 bases). The length of the CDR3 is 11 residues. Germline CDR1 and CDR2: PRHDT and FYEKMQ (reference sequence). V lost 7 bases and J lost 3, with 6 bases in between. CDR3 DNA: TGTGCCAGCATGACAGACTATGGCTACACCTTC. Its translation is CASMTDYGYTF.

This clonotype was recorded many times. The chain combines TRBV24-1 with TRBJ1-1; D is uncertain. Germline V gives CDR1 KGHDR, CDR2 SFDVKD. The ends were cut back, 2 bases at V and 4 bases at J, with 7 bases in the middle. The CDR3 spans 13 residues. The CDR3 sequence: CATSDSTGTEAFF. The CDR3 region has the DNA TGTGCCACCAGTGATTCGACGGGCACTGAAGCTTTCTTT.